A single sample is the source of the 30 T cell receptor beta chains below, sequenced in a study of shared clonotypes between healthy human individuals. Here immunoSEQ multiplex PCR was the method, and the copy in TCRdb shows in-frame clones only, minus some. The sample holds 600,000 to 750,000 clones, approximately 79% seen once. The sequencing sample was made of memory CD4+ T cells sorted from blood. Indicated subset: CD45RA-negative fraction. The receptors were gathered from a woman aged 30 to 39 in good health.

The rearrangement links TRBV25-1 to TRBJ2-7, with 7 bases aligning to TRBD1. CDR3 length equals 15 residues. Germline values: CDR1 MGHDK, CDR2 SYGVNS. Trimming cost V 4 bases and J 3 bases; bases outside gene matches: 9. The chain's CDR3 is CASSVSRDRDYEQYF. CDR3 DNA: TGTGCCAGCAGTGTCAGCCGGGACAGAGACTACGAGCAGTACTTC.

This clone was counted between two and nine times. CDR3 nucleotides: TGTGCCAGCAGAGACAGTGCGTGGGGATTGGGCACCGGGGAGCTGTTTTTT. This gives the protein CASRDSAWGLGTGELFF. This sequence joins TRBV5-4 and TRBJ2-2; perhaps TRBD1 as D (5 bases). V was clipped by 5 bases and J by 4 bases, with 21 bases between them. Germline loops: CDR1 SGHNT, CDR2 YYREEE (reference sequence). The CDR3 has 17 amino acids. The variable domain in full, with the rest retrieved from reference TRBV5-4 and TRBJ2-2, is ETGVTQSPTHLIKTRGQQVTLRCSSQSGHNTVSWYQQALGQGPQFIFQYYREEENGRGNFPPRFSGLQFPNYSSELNVNALELDDSALYLCASRDSAWGLGTGELFFGEGSRLTVL.

The V and J genes are TRBV19 and TRBJ1-1; D remains unclear. The germline V gene encodes CDR1 LNHDA and CDR2 SQIVND (reference sequence). Trimming took 3 bases from V and 11 from J, leaving 16 bases between them. This CDR3 contains 13 residues. The CDR3 spells CASSMRGREEAFF. The DNA of the CDR3 is TGTGCCAGTAGTATGCGCGGCCGCGAGGAGGCTTTCTTT.

This clone has a count of ten or more. The chain uses TRBV18 and TRBJ2-7; 8 nucleotides agree with TRBD2. This CDR3 has 17 residues. V dropped 2 bases and J dropped 2; count of bases not matched to a gene: 11. Germline V lookup: CDR1 KGHSH, CDR2 LQKENI. This CDR3 is CASSPEVSRRGAYEQYF. The CDR3 coding sequence is TGTGCCAGCTCACCAGAAGTGTCTAGGCGGGGGGCCTACGAGCAGTACTTC. Complete variable domain (other parts from reference TRBV18 and TRBJ2-7): NAGVMQNPRHLVRRRGQEARLRCSPMKGHSHVYWYRQLPEEGLKFMVYLQKENIIDESGMPKERFSAEFPKEGPSILRIQQVVRGDSAAYFCASSPEVSRRGAYEQYFGPGTRLTVT.

This clone was counted between two and nine times. The rearrangement links TRBV7-9 to TRBJ1-1; D uncertain. The germline gives CDR1 SEHNR, CDR2 FQNEAQ (reference sequence). CDR3 length: 12 amino acids. V gave up 4 bases and J gave up 2 bases, with 5 bases separating them. CDR3 sequence reads: CASSYANTEAFF. The CDR3 DNA sequence: TGTGCCAGCAGCTATGCAAACACTGAAGCTTTCTTT.

This chain connects TRBV6-5 to TRBJ2-7; 10 nucleotides line up with TRBD2. CDR1 and CDR2 (germline): MNHEY, SVGAGI. V was pared by 2 bases and J by 4 bases, with 5 bases of the junction left unmatched. The CDR3 contains 15 residues. CDR3 DNA sequence: TGTGCCAGCAGTTACAGGCTAGCGGGAGTTTACGAGCAGTACTTC. This gives the protein CASSYRLAGVYEQYF.

This rearrangement joins TRBV29-1 to TRBJ2-1, with TRBD2 as a possible D gene (5 bases). CDR1 is SQVTM, CDR2 ANQGSEA, per germline. The CDR3 is 15 amino acids. V was pared by 6 bases and J by 2 bases, with 17 bases between. CDR3 in amino acids: CSVRNPGIAYNEQFF. The CDR3, as DNA: TGCAGCGTCCGAAACCCGGGGATCGCCTACAATGAGCAGTTCTTC.

The V call is TRBV5-1, the J call TRBJ2-7, with 11 bases that match TRBD2. From germline, CDR1 is SGHRS and CDR2 YFSETQ. The CDR3 loop spans 17 amino acids. The V and J ends lost 4 bases and 3 bases, in that order; junction bases with no gene match: 12. CDR3 sequence: CASSPRQGTSGSYEQYF. DNA for the CDR3: TGCGCCAGCAGCCCGAGACAGGGGACTAGCGGAAGCTACGAGCAGTACTTC.

The V call is TRBV11-2, the J call TRBJ2-5; 7 nucleotides align to TRBD2. The CDR3 covers 16 residues. Trimming removed 6 bases from V and 5 bases from J; junction bases left unmatched: 15. Looked up from germline, CDR1 is SGHAT and CDR2 is FQNNGV. CDR3 sequence (DNA): TGTGCCAGCAGTTGGGGGGGGACCTTCGCACAGGAGACCCAGTACTTC. Amino acids: CASSWGGTFAQETQYF.

This clone occurred many times. The sample contains more than one DNA sequence encoding this CDR3. The V call is TRBV9, the J call TRBJ1-2, with D hard to call. V was pared by 1 base and J by 4 bases, with 5 bases between. CDR1 is SGDLS and CDR2 is YYNGEE in the germline V gene. This CDR3 comprises 12 residues. CDR3 residues: CASSVFPYGYTF. The CDR3 region has the DNA TGTGCCAGCAGCGTATTCCCCTATGGCTACACCTTC.

V is TRBV9 and J is TRBJ2-7; D may be TRBD2 (6 bases). V shed 6 bases and J shed 5 bases, with 21 bases lying between them. The germline gives CDR1 SGDLS, CDR2 YYNGEE. CDR3 length equals 15 residues. The CDR3 DNA reads TGTGCCAGCAACGTGGGAAGCGGGCGAGACGACGAGCAGTACTTC. Translating it yields CASNVGSGRDDEQYF.

This chain uses TRBV28 with TRBJ2-7; D assignment may be TRBD1 or TRBD2 (6 bases each). Germline V gene sequence: CDR1 MDHEN, CDR2 SYDVKM. The CDR3 is made up of 16 amino acids. Trimming took 5 bases from V and 0 from J, leaving 17 bases between them. Here the CDR3 reads CASSATGLGGSYEQYF. The CDR3, as DNA: TGTGCCAGCAGTGCTACAGGGTTGGGGGGCTCCTACGAGCAGTACTTC. The full variable domain, completed using reference TRBV28 and TRBJ2-7, is DVKVTQSSRYLVKRTGEKVFLECVQDMDHENMFWYRQDPGLGLRLIYFSYDVKMKEKGDIPEGYSVSREKKERFSLILESASTNQTSMYLCASSATGLGGSYEQYFGPGTRLTVT.

The rearrangement uses TRBV19 and TRBJ2-7, with D unclear. The CDR3 loop spans 14 amino acids. Germline lookup yields CDR1 LNHDA and CDR2 SQIVND (reference sequence). The V gene lost 0 bases and the J gene lost 4 bases, with 10 bases spanning the gap. In DNA form, the CDR3 reads TGTGCCAGTAGTATAGATTCCCCTACGTACGAGCAGTACTTC. Its translation: CASSIDSPTYEQYF.

The table lists this clone with a count of one. CDR3 sequence (DNA): TGTGCCAGCAGCAAACCAACTAGCAATGAGCAGTTCTTC. Residues: CASSKPTSNEQFF. The chain combines TRBV5-6 with TRBJ2-1; D might be TRBD2 (5 bases). CDR1 SGHDT and CDR2 YYEEEE come from the germline V gene. The germline V and J ends were trimmed by 4 bases and 6 bases, with 11 bases remaining between them. The CDR3 has 13 residues. Full variable domain (rest looked up from reference TRBV5-6 and TRBJ2-1): DAGVTQSPTHLIKTRGQQVTLRCSPKSGHDTVSWYQQALGQGPQFIFQYYEEEERQRGNFPDRFSGHQFPNYSSELNVNALLLGDSALYLCASSKPTSNEQFFGPGTRLTVL.

This clone was counted a few times. This chain links TRBV5-1 with TRBJ1-1, with D possibly TRBD1 on 5 matching bases. CDR1 and CDR2 (germline): SGHRS, YFSETQ. Deletions cut 3 bases from V and 4 bases from J, with 16 bases between. This CDR3 region has 15 residues. Here the CDR3 reads CASSSGVGGSTEAFF. As DNA, the CDR3 is TGCGCCAGCAGCTCTGGGGTGGGGGGTAGCACTGAAGCTTTCTTT.

The rearrangement uses TRBV6-1 and TRBJ2-7; possible D gene TRBD2, 6 bases. V lost 3 bases to trimming and J lost 3 bases, with 18 bases between them. CDR1 and CDR2 (germline): MNHNS, SASEGT. CDR3 length: 16 amino acids. CDR3 sequence reads: CASSEGWAGRRYEQYF. CDR3 in DNA: TGTGCCAGCAGTGAGGGGTGGGCGGGACGCCGCTACGAGCAGTACTTC.

V is TRBV6-1 and J is TRBJ2-7; 7 positions agree with TRBD1. Germline lookup yields CDR1 MNHNS and CDR2 SASEGT. This CDR3 contains 12 residues. The junction had 2 bases not matched to a gene; V was cut back by 5 bases and J by 4 bases. The CDR3 loop reads CASSPGGYEQYF. CDR3 bases: TGTGCCAGCAGTCCAGGGGGATACGAGCAGTACTTC.

V and J are TRBV25-1 and TRBJ2-5, with 7 bases aligning to TRBD1. After removal of 1 base from V and 6 bases from J, the junction contained 11 bases not matched to a gene. CDR1 is MGHDK, CDR2 SYGVNS, per germline. This CDR3 is built from 16 residues. The DNA for the CDR3 is TGTGCCAGCAGTGAATTTACAGGGGCCACGCGACAGACCCAGTACTTC. This gives the protein CASSEFTGATRQTQYF.

The chain is built from TRBV5-1 and TRBJ2-6; D is unclear. The CDR3 consists of 15 residues. V lost 4 bases to trimming and J lost 2 bases, with 10 bases between them. Germline loops: CDR1 SGHRS, CDR2 YFSETQ. Here the CDR3 reads CASSQNPAGANVLTF. In nucleotides, the CDR3 is TGCGCCAGCAGCCAAAACCCGGCTGGGGCCAACGTCCTGACTTTC.

V and J are TRBV18 and TRBJ2-5; 7 bases match TRBD2. This CDR3 region has 16 residues. Germline values: CDR1 KGHSH, CDR2 LQKENI. V shed 2 bases, J shed 3 bases, and the junction held 9 bases outside the gene matches. The CDR3 is CASSPRAGEAEETQYF. The DNA for the CDR3 is TGTGCCAGCTCACCAAGGGCGGGAGAGGCGGAAGAGACCCAGTACTTC.

In its sample, this clone was seen a few times. The chain joins TRBV7-9 to TRBJ1-2; 9 nucleotides line up with TRBD1. With V trimmed by 3 bases and J by 7 bases, 6 bases remained unmatched. CDR3 size: 14 residues. Germline V gene sequence: CDR1 SEHNR, CDR2 FQNEAQ (reference sequence). The CDR3 coding sequence is TGTGCCAGCAGCTTGGGGACAGGGAGAGGTGGCTACACCTTC. Protein sequence: CASSLGTGRGGYTF.

This clone has just a few counts. The chain employs TRBV6-1 and TRBJ1-3, with 9 nucleotides matching TRBD1. Germline V gene data show CDR1 as MNHNS and CDR2 as SASEGT. V lost 5 bases and J lost 4; bases outside the gene matches: 3. The CDR3 extends over 14 amino acids. CDR3 bases: TGTGCCAGCAGTACAGGGGGCCACGGAAACACCATATATTTT. Encoded protein: CASSTGGHGNTIYF.

There are a few counts of this clone. The rearrangement links TRBV27 to TRBJ1-2; the D is unclear. Looked up from germline, CDR1 is MNHEY and CDR2 is SMNVEV (reference sequence). This CDR3 comprises 14 residues. V dropped 5 bases and J dropped 8 bases, with 18 bases sitting between them. CDR3 in DNA: TGTGCCAGCAGTCGACGTCTCCTGGAAGGCGGCTACACCTTC. This translates into CASSRRLLEGGYTF.

This clone occurred a few times. The chain couples TRBV6-1 to TRBJ2-2, with 7 positions matching TRBD1. With 6 bases clipped from V and 6 bases from J, the junction kept 7 bases outside the gene matches. The CDR3 sequence is 14 residues long. Germline CDR1 MNHNS, CDR2 SASEGT. The CDR3 loop is CASRPTGLAGELFF. For the CDR3, the DNA is TGTGCCAGCAGACCGACAGGGTTGGCCGGGGAGCTGTTTTTT.

This chain joins TRBV7-9 and TRBJ2-7; tentatively, D is TRBD2 (6 bases). Trimming removed 8 bases from V and 0 bases from J, with 11 bases in between. This CDR3 is built from 13 residues. Per germline, CDR1 SEHNR and CDR2 FQNEAQ (reference sequence). For the CDR3, the DNA is TGTGCCAGCGAGACTAGTGGCTCCTACGAGCAGTACTTC. Residues: CASETSGSYEQYF.

This clone was recorded a few times. This sequence joins TRBV7-9 and TRBJ1-3; 7 bases align to TRBD1. Germline CDR1 SEHNR, CDR2 FQNEAQ (reference sequence). This CDR3 is 14 amino acids long. V lost 5 bases and J lost 4; bases outside the gene matches: 5. This CDR3 is CASSPGTAGNTIYF. The CDR3 DNA sequence: TGTGCCAGCAGCCCGGGGACAGCGGGAAACACCATATATTTT.

In this sample, this clone turned up many times. V gene TRBV5-6 combines with J gene TRBJ1-1; D gene uncertain. Germline V gene lookup returns CDR1 SGHDT and CDR2 YYEEEE. Trimming stripped 5 bases from V and 0 bases from J, with 11 bases between. This CDR3 region has 14 residues. CDR3 amino acids: CASRFGSLNTEAFF. The CDR3 region has the DNA TGTGCCAGCAGATTCGGGTCTTTGAACACTGAAGCTTTCTTT. The variable domain in full, with the rest retrieved from reference TRBV5-6 and TRBJ1-1, is DAGVTQSPTHLIKTRGQQVTLRCSPKSGHDTVSWYQQALGQGPQFIFQYYEEEERQRGNFPDRFSGHQFPNYSSELNVNALLLGDSALYLCASRFGSLNTEAFFGQGTRLTVV.

The rearrangement links TRBV28 to TRBJ2-1; 14 positions match TRBD2. V lost 5 bases to trimming and J lost 4 bases; unmatched junction nucleotides: 1. The CDR3 is 15 amino acids. Germline V gene data show CDR1 as MDHEN and CDR2 as SYDVKM. Here the CDR3 reads CASSRTSGRYNEQFF. The CDR3 region has the DNA TGTGCCAGCAGTCGGACTAGCGGGAGGTACAATGAGCAGTTCTTC.

This clone was seen a handful of times. The chain links TRBV13 to TRBJ2-1; 7 bases fit TRBD2. This CDR3 contains 17 residues. Unmatched junction bases numbered 10, after V lost 2 bases and J lost 3 bases. The germline V gene has CDR1 PRHDT and CDR2 FYEKMQ (reference sequence). CDR3 protein: CASSLKYGRIGYNEQFF. The CDR3 DNA follows: TGTGCCAGCAGCTTAAAGTACGGGAGGATCGGCTACAATGAGCAGTTCTTC.

This sequence joins TRBV7-7 and TRBJ2-5, with 9 bases identical to TRBD2. The CDR3 sequence is 14 residues long. Per germline, CDR1 SSHAT and CDR2 FNYEAQ (reference sequence). After removal of 4 bases from V and 5 bases from J, the junction contained 5 bases not matched to a gene. This CDR3 reads CASSSSGRWETQYF. CDR3 DNA: TGTGCCAGCAGCTCCAGCGGGAGGTGGGAGACCCAGTACTTC. The full variable domain, its missing parts supplied by reference TRBV7-7 and TRBJ2-5, is GAGVSQSPRYKVTKRGQDVTLRCDPISSHATLYWYQQALGQGPEFLTYFNYEAQPDKSGLPSDRFSAERPEGSISTLTIQRTEQRDSAMYRCASSSSGRWETQYFGPGTRLLVL.